This T cell receptor beta chain was captured by sequencing in a study of cytomegalovirus exposure and HLA in healthy donors (dated by TCRdb to about 2017). Regarding the research as a whole: According to an earlier analysis of 587 of the donors, about 179 million T cells yielded approximately 120 million unique TCR beta sequences and 276 Gb of sequence data. The study aimed to test whether signatures of past pathogen exposure could be identified by cataloging public T cell receptors. The number of typed donors differed by locus: 629-630 for A, B, C, DRB1 and DQB1; 522 for DQA1; some 610 for DPA1; and roughly 450 for DPB1. The study combined high-throughput TCR immunosequencing, statistical association of individual TCRs with disease status, and machine learning to predict cytomegalovirus infection status. Donor age, sex, ethnicity and CMV serostatus were compiled alongside the repertoire data. In a later analysis, previously published TCR beta repertoires from about 640 donors were re-analyzed and high-resolution HLA genotyping was added so that TCR occurrence patterns could be studied. The later analysis used no new phenotypic data to find candidate immune exposures, relying instead on TCR beta sequences and their occurrence across donors. Class I and class II HLA loci were covered by the typing at four-digit resolution. A later genetic analysis used genome-wide SNP genotypes for about 60% of the 666 donors, treating that subset as a discovery cohort. The study used immunosequencing to profile the T cell repertoires of several hundred subjects and linked those repertoires to cytomegalovirus serostatus. Of the roughly 410 genotyped donors, approximately 81% were placed in the genetic ancestry cluster associated with self-reported Caucasian donors. In an earlier analysis of roughly 580 of the donors, high-throughput TCR beta sequencing was used to judge whether each TCR beta V gene segment behaved as functional or pseudogenic. All discovery cohort repertoires had been generated on a single sequencing platform. In addition to the first cohort of approximately 650 subjects, a separate validation cohort of approximately 120 different subjects was used. Across roughly 420 genotyped donors of the cohort, an average of about 240,000 unique TCR beta nucleotide sequences per donor were sequenced, and approximately 17% of those sequences were non-productive. Roughly 300 gigabases of sequencing data and approximately 93 million unique TCR sequences were included in an early release covering under 650 HLA-typed donors. A few DR-DQ haplotypes were treated as single units for association and clustering because of strong linkage in the cohort. Results and caveats for the whole study, not just this receptor: An association between a missense DCLRE1C variant and V-gene and J-gene trimming of TCR beta chains was found in a later genetic analysis and replicated in an independent cohort. A cluster of highly shared sequence variants was judged likely to be a technical artifact of the sequencing pipeline. In both the original and validation cohorts, the classifier was reported to diagnose cytomegalovirus status with high specificity and sensitivity. A later analysis found that most CMV-associated TCR beta chains appeared HLA-restricted, with HLA associations seemingly driven largely by CMV exposure. In a later analysis, HLA-associated TCR beta chains showed more clonal expansion and lower generation probabilities than non-associated chains that were equally common. The authors suggested that the approach could potentially be extended to other disease states and immunological phenotypes. Because counts were too low, 15 to 20 rarely observed V segments, including chromosome 9 orphons, were excluded from the earlier analysis of 587 of the donors. In a later analysis, over 15,000 TCR beta sequences were associated with specific HLA alleles at a false discovery rate of 0.05. Immune exposure information for the cohort was limited to CMV serostatus. Roughly uniform sequencing depth across donors was assumed in presence/absence analyses, although this assumption may not hold. In the study, about 150 TCR beta chains were listed as associated with cytomegalovirus. In a later genetic analysis, fewer N-insertions in productive TCRs were reported among donors in an Asian-associated ancestry cluster than the approximately 710-donor mean. In a later analysis, the rate of TCR association differed among HLA loci, with DRB1 alleles having the most associated TCRs and HLA-C alleles having the fewest. Most TCR sequences were observed very rarely across donors, whereas some public TCRs were present in many individuals. Strong co-occurrence of HLA alleles, especially DR and DQ, made assigning TCR associations to individual alleles difficult. According to a later analysis, parvovirus B19, influenza, CMV and Epstein-Barr virus appeared linked to several top co-occurrence clusters. The 87-base-pair reads could not distinguish some IMGT-functional V segments, including TRBV6-2 and TRBV6-3, so those segments were excluded. This cohort had only TCR beta chains sequenced, and the lack of alpha or paired-chain data limited which features could be detected. Linkage disequilibrium might explain the correlated functional status among segregating V segments, but an unknown experimental factor could not be excluded. A further reported finding was that TCR beta sequences accurately predicted the HLA-A and HLA-B alleles for most subjects in the first cohort. Broadly in line with IMGT annotations, most TCR beta V segments showed up in productive rearrangements about 90% or about 30% of the time in an earlier analysis of under 700 of the donors. In vitro tests confirmed that a few of the cytomegalovirus-associated TCR beta chains recognize cytomegalovirus antigens. Because some donors lacked HLA typing at each locus, the association tests relied only on the typed subset.

According to the germline V gene, CDR1 reads SGHRS and CDR2 reads YFSETQ. Its CDR3 holds 16 amino acids, cysteine through phenylalanine. CDR3 DNA is the only sequence kept; it has 48 bases, read in frame from the first base. Trimming takes 0 bases from V and 0 bases from J, and the germline ends sit 12 bases apart. In total, more than 500 healthy bone marrow donors made up the cohort. At the time of sampling, every cohort member was nominally healthy, though immune exposures that went unrecorded were likely present. The donor was CMV seronegative and was included in the group of a few hundred seronegative cohort members. A peripheral blood sample was collected from each donor, and TCR beta sequencing was performed on peripheral blood mononuclear cells. The Qiagen DNeasy Blood Extraction Kit was used to extract genomic DNA from the blood cell samples. Regarding this clone: Its antigen target is currently unknown. No clone much larger than this one lies a single base away; base qualities are absent.

Library preparation was by the immunoSEQ multiplex PCR assay. For the multiplex PCR, a mixture combining 60 forward primers for TCR Vbeta segments and 13 reverse primers for TCR Jbeta segments was used. Amplification of the CDR3 region of rearranged TCR beta genes was performed with a multiplex PCR assay on genomic DNA. The amplified TCR beta libraries were sequenced on the Illumina HiSeq System as 87-base-pair reads. On the authors' methods: A later analysis tallied 80 million to 95 million unique TCR beta chains across the 650 to 750 repertoires, and 10 million to 11 million of those chains were shared by two or more donors. Raw reads were error-corrected and collapsed into unique sequences with a nearest-neighbor algorithm that merged closely related sequences to remove PCR and sequencing errors. V, D and J gene segments were assigned by aligning CDR3 sequences to IMGT reference sequences. For a sequence to be retained, a match of at least six nucleotides was required to both a V gene segment and a J gene segment. Rearrangements were classified as productive when the CDR3 lacked stop codons and remained in frame with V and J, and all other rearrangements were classified as non-productive. Following IMGT convention, CDR3 was defined as the stretch from the second conserved V-encoded cysteine to the conserved J-encoded phenylalanine. Sequences without an unambiguous match to a single V gene segment were excluded from the earlier analysis of 450 to 750 of the donors. An earlier analysis of over 450 of the donors classified V segments as functional when productive rearrangements were above 56.7% and as segregating when the standard deviation between donors was above 5%. A statistical classification framework was developed to diagnose cytomegalovirus status using the catalog of TCR beta chain sequences. A later analysis assigned V and J genes by comparing TCR nucleotide sequences with IMGT/GENE-DB human TR gene sequences. In a later analysis, CDR3 sequences and most-parsimonious VDJ recombination scenarios were assigned using the TCRdist pipeline. In a later analysis, each TCR beta chain was defined by its CDR3 amino acid sequence together with its V-gene family, and reads without a unique V-gene family were excluded. In a later analysis, nearly 600 highly shared, low-generation-probability nucleotide sequences were removed to address suspected cross-contamination and a sequencing artifact. For each public chain, a later analysis derived a clonal expansion index from normalized ranks of inferred template counts within each repertoire. In a later analysis, generation probabilities were computed using a VDJ recombination model fitted to out-of-frame rearrangements, and the results were checked against IGoR. In a later analysis, hypergeometric tests were used to score TCR-TCR, TCR-HLA and TCR-CMV co-occurrence, with a repertoire-size bias correction applied to TCR pairs. A later analysis estimated false discovery rates by permuting HLA or CMV assignments 20 times. A later analysis grouped co-occurring TCRs with DBSCAN, adding TCRdist sequence similarity when clustering within HLA-allele-positive subsets. For co-occurrence clustering, repertoires with fewer than 30,000 or more than 120,000 public chains were excluded, along with four or five repertoires with anomalous nucleotide sharing. Held by TCRdb, this immuneACCESS table contains in-frame sequences only and omits some clones. Under half of the omission traces to an unresolved V gene where checked; the cause of the rest is unknown. The V and J calls and clone size come from that table; D and trimming were worked out from the DNA. The sample yields some 150,000 clones; approximately 90% were counted once. The biggest ten clones account for 4.5% to 6.5% of the sample.

The receptor comes from a woman between 25 and 40 years old in good health and CMV-seronegative. Material for sequencing was PBMCs. Recombination connected TRBV5-1 to TRBJ1-1; tentative D gene TRBD1, with 5 bases matching. DNA sequence: TGCGCCAGCAGCTTGGGGTTGGGGGGAATGAACACTGAAGCTTTCTTT. Its protein is CASSLGLGGMNTEAFF.